The source of this T cell receptor (beta chain) is a study of blood T cell repertoires in COVID-19. Overall study context: T cells, B-cell-depleted T cells, or PBMCs provided the cDNA or gDNA that served as material.

Trimming at V came to 6 bases and at J to 4 bases, leaving 5 bases not matched to a gene. CDR1 SNHLY and CDR2 FYNNEI come from the germline V gene. The CDR3 covers 14 residues. The authors' processing: For nucleated cells, counts were estimated from reference gene primer amplification. Clones were read by immunoSEQ multiplex PCR, and TCRdb kept only the in-frame ones, dropping some. That table furnishes V, J and clone size, whereas the DNA furnished D and trimming. There are about 250,000 clones in the sample; 80% to 85% occur only once, and 15% to 19% lies in the top ten. Enrolled during active infection, Seattle patients were then followed longitudinally.

The sample was peripheral blood. This chain links TRBV2 with TRBJ1-2; 10 nucleotides line up with TRBD1. The clonotype comes from a person aged 70 to 85 with COVID-19, enrolled during active disease. The CDR3 is CASRGGQGSYGYTF. The CDR3 nucleotides read TGTGCCAGCAGGGGGGGACAGGGGAGCTATGGCTACACCTTC.